This TCR beta chain stems from a study of blood T cell repertoires in COVID-19. Background on the study: The United States, Italy and Spain provided the acute and convalescent COVID-19 samples. From T cells, B-cell-depleted T cells, or PBMCs came the material, which was cDNA or gDNA.

Original handling: By means of reference gene primer amplification, nucleated cell counts were estimated. Sequencing was performed with immunoSEQ multiplex PCR; in TCRdb, only in-frame clones are kept and a portion is missing. V, J and clone size derive from that table, while D and trimming were established from the DNA sequence. The data show about 140,000 clones, with about 84% seen just once and over 5% held by the top ten. CDR1 and CDR2 from the germline V gene are SGHRS and YFSETQ. The ends lost 2 bases at V and 6 bases at J; junction bases unmatched: 14. The CDR3 has 18 amino acids. What was sequenced was peripheral blood. J is TRBJ1-6 and V is TRBV5-1; 7 positions match TRBD1. This receptor was taken from a human donor in a cohort sampled during active COVID-19. The CDR3 coding sequence is TGCGCCAGCAGCTTAAATTCGTTTGGACAGGCGATTAATTCACCCCTCCACTTT. It translates to CASSLNSFGQAINSPLHF.